This T cell receptor (beta chain) was obtained from a study of blood T cells in healthy people across ages. The CDR3 covers 15 residues. Germline lookup yields CDR1 SGHTA and CDR2 FQGTGA. V lost 8 bases, J lost 4 bases, and 15 bases lay in between. A sample-barcoded 5' primer and a J-beta primer mix were used in a second PCR of roughly 6 to 11 cycles. One entry per CDR3 protein results from TCRdb running MiXCR on the 5' RACE reads. The profile shows 1.5 million to 2 million distinct CDR3 sequences, 40% to 55% of them singletons. Regarding the study as a whole: Leaving the PBMCs unsorted stopped any conclusive comparison of naive versus antigen-experienced cells.

This clonotype came up a few times. Its antigen is not known. The source of this sequence is a woman in her 40s in good health. The J gene is TRBJ1-6, the V gene TRBV7-3; a weak D match, TRBD1 (5 bases). The sequencing sample was made of blood. CDR3 in amino acids: CASSLGTDYNSPLHF. As DNA, the CDR3 is TGTGCCAGCTCTCTTGGGACCGATTATAATTCACCCCTCCACTTT.